The clone carrying this T cell receptor (beta chain) was observed a few times. What it binds is not known. V lost 4 bases, J lost 0 bases, and 8 bases lay in between. Germline CDR1 reads SGDLS; CDR2 reads YYNGEE. CDR3 length equals 13 residues. What was sequenced were expressed TCRB transcripts, since all of the isolated RNA had been reverse transcribed. Produced via immunoSEQ multiplex PCR; TCRdb's table is partial and in-frame only. The sample records 350,000 to 450,000 clones, roughly 16% being singletons. These data come from a study of beta chain features in type 1 diabetes. Study conclusions and caveats: Researchers could not determine here whether HLA type influences TCRB rearrangement.

The chain recombines TRBV9 with TRBJ2-7; D uncertain. The specimen sequenced was naive CD4+ T cells from blood. This clonotype originated in a woman under 30 in good health. CDR3 DNA sequence: TGTGCCAGCAGCCTGGCTCACTCCTACGAGCAGTACTTC. Its translation is CASSLAHSYEQYF. Using reference TRBV9 and TRBJ2-7 for the parts outside the CDR3, the full variable domain is DSGVTQTPKHLITATGQRVTLRCSPRSGDLSVYWYQQSLDQGLQFLIQYYNGEERAKGNILERFSAQQFPDLHSELNLSSLELGDSALYFCASSLAHSYEQYFGPGTRLTVT.